Sequencing of this T cell receptor (beta chain) was carried out in a study of blood T cell repertoires in COVID-19. Germline-derived CDR1 and CDR2 are SGHRS and YFSETQ. With 4 bases clipped from V and 2 bases from J, the junction kept 12 bases outside the gene matches. This CDR3 comprises 17 residues. Using immunoSEQ multiplex PCR, the repertoire was profiled, and TCRdb retains in-frame clones only, with some absent. The sample records roughly 280,000 clones, around 89% being singletons. The sequenced sample was PBMCs or T cells enriched from blood (not recorded which). The TCR comes from a woman younger than 45 with acute COVID-19. The chain joins TRBV5-1 to TRBJ1-5, with 7 positions matching TRBD1. CDR3 DNA: TGCGCCAGCAGCAAACAGGGGCTCGAGAATGGCAATCAGCCCCAGCATTTT. As protein: CASSKQGLENGNQPQHF.